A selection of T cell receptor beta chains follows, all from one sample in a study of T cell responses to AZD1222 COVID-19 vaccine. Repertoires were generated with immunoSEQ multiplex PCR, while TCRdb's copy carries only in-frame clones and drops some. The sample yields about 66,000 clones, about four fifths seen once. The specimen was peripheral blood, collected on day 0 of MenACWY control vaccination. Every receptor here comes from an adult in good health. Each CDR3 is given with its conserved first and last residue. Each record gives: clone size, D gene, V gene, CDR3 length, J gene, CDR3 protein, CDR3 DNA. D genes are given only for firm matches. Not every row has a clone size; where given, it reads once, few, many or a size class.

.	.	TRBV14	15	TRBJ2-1	CASSPGLRSYNEQFF	TGTGCCAGCAGCCCGGGACTGAGGTCCTACAATGAGCAGTTCTTC
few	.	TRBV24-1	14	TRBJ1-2	CATSDETRIYGYTF	TGTGCCACCAGTGATGAGACTAGGATTTATGGCTACACCTTC
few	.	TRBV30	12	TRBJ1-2	CARFGGVHGYTF	TGTGCCCGTTTCGGTGGGGTCCATGGCTACACCTTC
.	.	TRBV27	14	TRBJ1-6	CASSRSERDSPLHF	TGTGCCAGCAGTAGGTCAGAACGGGATTCACCCCTCCACTTT
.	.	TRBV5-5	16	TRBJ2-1	CASSTLSGTGPNEQFF	TGTGCCAGCAGCACCCTCTCCGGGACTGGACCCAATGAGCAGTTCTTC
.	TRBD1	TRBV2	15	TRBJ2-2	CASTSDRGGTGELFF	TGTGCCAGCACCTCGGACAGGGGAGGTACCGGGGAGCTGTTTTTT
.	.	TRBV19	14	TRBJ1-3	CASTRGGSGNTIYF	TGTGCCAGCACAAGAGGGGGCTCTGGAAACACCATATATTTT
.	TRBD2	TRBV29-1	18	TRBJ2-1	CSVEGGISGSSSYNEQFF	TGCAGCGTTGAAGGGGGAATAAGCGGGAGTAGCTCCTACAATGAGCAGTTCTTC
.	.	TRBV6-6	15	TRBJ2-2	CASSYSSANTGELFF	TGTGCCAGCAGTTACTCGAGCGCGAACACCGGGGAGCTGTTTTTT
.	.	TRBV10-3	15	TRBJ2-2	CAISETAAPTGELFF	TGTGCCATCAGTGAGACAGCGGCCCCCACCGGGGAGCTGTTTTTT
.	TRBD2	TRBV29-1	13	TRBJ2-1	CSVEDRGGDEQFF	TGCAGCGTTGAAGATCGGGGGGGAGATGAGCAGTTCTTC
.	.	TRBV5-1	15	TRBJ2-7	CASSLALASSYEQYF	TGCGCCAGCAGCTTGGCGCTAGCGTCTTCCTACGAGCAGTACTTC
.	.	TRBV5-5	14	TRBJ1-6	CASSFRPVDSPLHF	TGTGCCAGCAGCTTTCGACCCGTGGATTCACCCCTCCACTTT
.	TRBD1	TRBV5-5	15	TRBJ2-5	CASSSYQGAGETQYF	TGTGCCAGCAGCTCATACCAGGGGGCAGGGGAGACCCAGTACTTC
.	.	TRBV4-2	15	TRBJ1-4	CASSQEERGGEKLFF	TGTGCCAGCAGCCAAGAGGAAAGGGGAGGGGAAAAACTGTTTTTT
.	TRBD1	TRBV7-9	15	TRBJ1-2	CASSLEGAGLNGYTF	TGTGCCAGCAGCTTGGAGGGGGCAGGGCTGAATGGCTACACCTTC
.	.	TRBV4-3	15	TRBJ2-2	CASSQGDGDTGELFF	TGCGCCAGCAGCCAAGGGGACGGGGACACCGGGGAGCTGTTTTTT
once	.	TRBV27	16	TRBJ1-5	CASSPGPHVGNQPQHF	TGTGCCAGCAGTCCAGGACCCCATGTCGGGAATCAGCCCCAGCATTTT
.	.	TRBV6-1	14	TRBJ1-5	CASSEEGSNQPQHF	TGTGCCAGCAGTGAAGAAGGTAGCAATCAGCCCCAGCATTTT
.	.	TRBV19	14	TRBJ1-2	CASSIRGRNYGYTF	TGTGCCAGTAGTATAAGGGGACGGAACTATGGCTACACCTTC
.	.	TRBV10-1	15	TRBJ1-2	CASSAYLGGVYGYTF	TGCGCCAGCAGTGCCTACCTAGGAGGGGTTTATGGCTACACCTTC
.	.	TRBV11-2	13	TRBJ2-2	CASSSGNTGELFF	TGTGCCAGCAGCTCAGGGAACACCGGGGAGCTGTTTTTT
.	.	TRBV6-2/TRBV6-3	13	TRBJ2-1	CASSYGPYNEQFF	TGTGCCAGCAGTTACGGACCGTACAATGAGCAGTTCTTC
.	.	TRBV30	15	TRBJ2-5	CAWSPRGRGQETQYF	TGTGCCTGGAGTCCCAGAGGGCGGGGACAAGAGACCCAGTACTTC
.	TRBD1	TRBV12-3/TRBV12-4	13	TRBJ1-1	CASSLGQGVEAFF	TGTGCCAGCAGTTTGGGACAGGGAGTTGAAGCTTTCTTT
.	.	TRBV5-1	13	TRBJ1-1	CASSALQNTEAFF	TGCGCCAGCAGCGCGCTGCAGAACACTGAAGCTTTCTTT
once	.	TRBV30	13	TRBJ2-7	CAWSPPGFYEQYF	TGTGCCTGGAGCCCCCCCGGTTTCTACGAGCAGTACTTC
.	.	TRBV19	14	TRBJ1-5	CASSNQGGNQPQHF	TGTGCCAGTAGTAATCAAGGAGGCAATCAGCCCCAGCATTTT
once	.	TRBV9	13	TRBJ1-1	CASSAGGNTEAFF	TGTGCCAGCAGCGCCGGGGGGAACACTGAAGCTTTCTTT
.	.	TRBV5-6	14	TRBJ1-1	CASSRLQGTSEAFF	TGTGCCAGCAGCCGTTTACAGGGTACATCTGAAGCTTTCTTT
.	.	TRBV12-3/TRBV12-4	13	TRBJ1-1	CASSLKWGAEAFF	TGTGCCAGCAGCCTGAAGTGGGGGGCTGAAGCTTTCTTT
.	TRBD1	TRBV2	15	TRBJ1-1	CASSETRQGSTEAFF	TGTGCCAGCAGTGAAACCCGACAGGGATCCACTGAAGCTTTCTTT
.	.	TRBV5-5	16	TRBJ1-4	CASSLQSLGFGEKLFF	TGTGCCAGCAGCTTGCAGTCTCTTGGCTTTGGTGAAAAACTGTTTTTT
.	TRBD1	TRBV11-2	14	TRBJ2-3	CASSMRTGGALQYF	TGTGCCAGCAGCATGCGGACAGGGGGCGCTTTGCAGTATTTT
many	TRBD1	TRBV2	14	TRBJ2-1	CASRGQGTPNEQFF	TGTGCCAGCAGAGGACAGGGGACGCCCAATGAGCAGTTCTTC